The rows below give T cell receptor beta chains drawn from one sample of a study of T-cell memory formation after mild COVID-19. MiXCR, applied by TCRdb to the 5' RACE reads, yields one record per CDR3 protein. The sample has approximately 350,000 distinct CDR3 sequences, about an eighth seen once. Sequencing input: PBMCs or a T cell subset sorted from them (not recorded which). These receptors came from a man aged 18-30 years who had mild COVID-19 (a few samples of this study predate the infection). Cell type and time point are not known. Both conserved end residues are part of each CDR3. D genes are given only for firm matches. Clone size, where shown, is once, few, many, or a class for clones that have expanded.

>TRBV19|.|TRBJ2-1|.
CASSISHASSYNEQFF
TGTGCCAGTAGTATTTCTCACGCTAGCTCCTACAATGAGCAGTTCTTC
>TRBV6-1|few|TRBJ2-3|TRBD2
CASGAGGTDTQYF
TGTGCCAGCGGGGCGGGGGGCACAGATACGCAGTATTTT
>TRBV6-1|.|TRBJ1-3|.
CASSEGVGSGNTIYF
TGTGCCAGCAGTGAAGGAGTTGGCTCTGGAAACACCATATATTTT
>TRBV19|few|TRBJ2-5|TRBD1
CASSPTARDSQETQYF
TGTGCCAGTAGCCCTACGGCCCGGGACAGTCAAGAGACCCAGTACTTC
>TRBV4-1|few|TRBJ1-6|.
CASSPRMSSYNSPLHF
TGCGCCAGCAGCCCTCGGATGAGCTCCTATAATTCACCCCTCCACTTT
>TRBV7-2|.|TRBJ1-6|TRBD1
CASSPSRGTAYSPLHF
TGTGCCAGCAGCCCCAGCCGTGGGACAGCCTATTCACCCCTCCACTTT
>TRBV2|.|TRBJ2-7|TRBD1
CASSIGQGRAYEQYF
TGTGCCAGCAGTATAGGACAGGGAAGAGCCTACGAGCAGTACTTC
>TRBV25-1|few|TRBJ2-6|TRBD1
CASSGSPGTGYNVLTF
TGTGCCAGCAGTGGTTCTCCCGGGACAGGATACAACGTCCTGACTTTC
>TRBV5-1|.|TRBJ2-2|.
CASSLEIPNTGELFF
TGCGCCAGCAGCTTGGAGATTCCGAACACCGGGGAGCTGTTTTTT
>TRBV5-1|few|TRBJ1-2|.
CASSLRGLDYGYTF
TGCGCCAGCAGCTTGAGGGGTTTGGACTATGGCTACACCTTC
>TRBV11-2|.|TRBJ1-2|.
CASSLGGSPNYGYTF
TGTGCCAGCAGCTTAGGGGGCAGCCCAAACTATGGCTACACCTTC
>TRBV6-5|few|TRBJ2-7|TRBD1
CASSSIRDRSYEQYF
TGTGCCAGCAGTTCGATCCGGGACAGGTCCTACGAGCAGTACTTC
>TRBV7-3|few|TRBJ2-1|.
CASSSFRDNEQFF
TGTGCCAGCAGCTCGTTTAGAGACAATGAGCAGTTCTTC
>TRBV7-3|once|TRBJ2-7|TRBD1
CASSLGQGAFEQYF
TGTGCCAGCAGCCTGGGACAGGGGGCGTTTGAGCAGTACTTC
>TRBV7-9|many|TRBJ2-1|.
CASSQPPGFYNEQFF
TGTGCCAGCAGCCAACCGCCCGGGTTTTACAATGAGCAGTTCTTC
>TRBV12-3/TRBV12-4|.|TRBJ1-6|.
CASSWGLGALHF
TGTGCCAGCAGTTGGGGACTGGGGGCCCTCCACTTT
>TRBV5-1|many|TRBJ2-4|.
CASSPGVLAKNIQYF
TGCGCCAGCAGCCCGGGTGTGTTAGCCAAAAACATTCAGTACTTC
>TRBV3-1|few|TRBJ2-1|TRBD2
CASSQVQRGGDEQFF
TGTGCCAGCAGCCAAGTGCAGCGGGGGGGAGATGAGCAGTTCTTC
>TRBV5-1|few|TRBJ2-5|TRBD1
CASSWGTGGGQETQYF
TGCGCCAGCAGCTGGGGTACAGGGGGCGGACAAGAGACCCAGTATTTC
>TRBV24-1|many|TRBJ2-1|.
CATSEFTGSWFF
TGTGCCACCAGTGAATTTACAGGGTCTTGGTTCTTC
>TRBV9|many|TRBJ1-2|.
CASSVGGPVNYGYTF
TGTGCCAGCAGCGTAGGCGGGCCCGTGAACTATGGCTACACCTTC
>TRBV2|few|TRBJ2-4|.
CASGGGINTAKNIQYF
TGTGCCAGCGGGGGTGGTATAAACACAGCCAAAAACATTCAGTACTTC
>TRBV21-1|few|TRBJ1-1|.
CASSPRRGSEAFF
TGTGCCAGCAGCCCTAGGAGAGGGTCTGAAGCTTTCTTT
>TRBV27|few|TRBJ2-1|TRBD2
CASSPRGTRGLDEQFF
TGTGCCAGCAGCCCTCGCGGGACTAGAGGTTTGGATGAGCAGTTCTTC
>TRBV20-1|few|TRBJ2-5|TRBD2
CSALLAGQETQYF
TGCAGTGCTTTACTAGCGGGGCAGGAGACCCAGTACTTC
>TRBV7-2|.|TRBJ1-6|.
CASSFGYREGTLHF
TGTGCCAGCAGCTTCGGTTACAGGGAAGGAACCCTCCACTTT
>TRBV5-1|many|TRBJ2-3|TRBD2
CASSSLAGGRADTQYF
TGCGCCAGCAGCTCATTAGCGGGGGGGCGAGCAGATACGCAGTATTTT
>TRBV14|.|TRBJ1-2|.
CASSSRDTYYGYTF
TGTGCCAGCAGCTCCCGGGACACCTACTATGGCTACACCTTC
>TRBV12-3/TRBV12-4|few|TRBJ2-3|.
CASSPSSTSSDTQYF
TGTGCCAGCAGTCCTAGTAGCACCTCCTCGGATACGCAGTATTTT
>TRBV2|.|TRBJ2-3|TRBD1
CASTRQGADTQYF
TGTGCCAGCACCCGACAGGGTGCAGATACGCAGTATTTT
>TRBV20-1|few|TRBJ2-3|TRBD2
CSALRTSSTDTQYF
TGCAGTGCCCTCAGGACTAGCAGCACAGATACGCAGTATTTT
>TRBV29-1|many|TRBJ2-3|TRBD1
CSVVGQYTDTQYF
TGCAGCGTTGTGGGACAGTACACAGATACGCAGTATTTT
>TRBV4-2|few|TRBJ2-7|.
CASSQATAGNPYEQYF
TGTGCCAGCAGCCAAGCTACAGCCGGGAATCCCTACGAGCAGTACTTC
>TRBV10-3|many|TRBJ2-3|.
CAISEYPSERTDTQYF
TGTGCCATCAGTGAGTACCCTAGCGAGCGCACAGATACGCAGTATTTT
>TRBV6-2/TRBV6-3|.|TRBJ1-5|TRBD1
CASRPDRLIPQHF
TGTGCCAGCAGACCGGACAGGCTGATACCCCAGCATTTT
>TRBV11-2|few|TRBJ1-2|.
CASSLDGQGGDSYTF
TGTGCCAGCAGCTTAGACGGGCAGGGAGGGGATAGCTACACCTTC
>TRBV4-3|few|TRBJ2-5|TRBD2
CASSRQGGETQYF
TGCGCCAGCAGCCGCCAGGGAGGGGAGACCCAGTACTTC
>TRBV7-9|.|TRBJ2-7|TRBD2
CASSPTSGGAGTYEQYF
TGTGCCAGCAGCCCGACTAGCGGGGGGGCCGGCACCTACGAGCAGTACTTC
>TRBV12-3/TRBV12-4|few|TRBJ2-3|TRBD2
CASSPIAGVTDTQYF
TGTGCCAGCAGTCCAATAGCGGGAGTCACAGATACGCAGTATTTT
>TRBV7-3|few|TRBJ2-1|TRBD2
CASSLGTSGNNEQFF
TGTGCCAGCAGCCTTGGGACTAGCGGCAACAATGAGCAGTTCTTC
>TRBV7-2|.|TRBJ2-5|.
CASSLYGKTQYF
TGTGCCAGCAGCTTGTATGGGAAGACCCAGTACTTC
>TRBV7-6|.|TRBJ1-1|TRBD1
CASSRNRGDTEAFF
TGTGCCAGCAGCCGAAACAGGGGGGACACTGAAGCTTTCTTT
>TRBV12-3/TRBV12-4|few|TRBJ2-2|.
CASSLYPNTGELFF
TGTGCCAGCAGTCTATATCCGAACACCGGGGAGCTGTTTTTT
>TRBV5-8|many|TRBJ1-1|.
CASSEPGTRDTEAFF
TGTGCCAGCAGTGAACCCGGGACAAGGGACACTGAAGCTTTCTTT
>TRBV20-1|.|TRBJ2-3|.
CSATRQPSTDTQYF
TGCAGTGCTACCCGGCAGCCCAGCACAGATACGCAGTATTTT
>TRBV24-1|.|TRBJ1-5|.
CATSDTGGEPQHF
TGTGCCACCAGTGATACGGGCGGGGAGCCCCAGCATTTT
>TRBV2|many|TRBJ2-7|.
CASSEPFEDEQYF
TGTGCCAGCAGTGAGCCCTTCGAGGACGAGCAGTACTTC
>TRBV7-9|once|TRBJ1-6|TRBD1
CASSRQGGGNSPLHF
TGTGCCAGCAGCAGACAGGGGGGCGGTAATTCACCCCTCCACTTT
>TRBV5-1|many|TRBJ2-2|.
CASSLDGSGGDTGELFF
TGCGCCAGCAGCTTGGACGGGTCCGGGGGAGACACCGGGGAGCTGTTTTTT
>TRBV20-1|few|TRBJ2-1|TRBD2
CSAVAGLYNEQFF
TGCAGTGCTGTCGCGGGACTATACAATGAGCAGTTCTTC
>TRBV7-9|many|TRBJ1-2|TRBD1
CASSLGGTGEGGYTF
TGTGCCAGCAGCTTAGGAGGGACAGGGGAAGGTGGCTACACCTTC
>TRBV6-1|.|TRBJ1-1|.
CASRGQGPNTEAFF
TGTGCCAGCAGGGGGCAAGGGCCGAACACTGAAGCTTTCTTT
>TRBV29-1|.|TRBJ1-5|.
CSVLTTDSNQPQHF
TGCAGCGTCCTTACGACAGATAGCAATCAGCCCCAGCATTTT
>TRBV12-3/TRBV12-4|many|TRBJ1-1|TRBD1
CASSSTGARAPVNTEAFF
TGTGCCAGCAGTTCAACAGGGGCGAGGGCCCCAGTGAACACTGAAGCTTTCTTT
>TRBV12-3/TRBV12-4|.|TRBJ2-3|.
CASSSTSRLTYTDTQYF
TGTGCCAGCAGTTCCACTAGCAGACTAACCTACACAGATACGCAGTATTTT
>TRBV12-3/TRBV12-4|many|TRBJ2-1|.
CASRSRGPSSYNEQFF
TGTGCCAGCAGGTCCAGGGGACCCAGCTCCTACAATGAGCAGTTCTTC
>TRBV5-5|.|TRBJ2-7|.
CASSGLGIPYEQYF
TGTGCCAGCAGCGGTCTGGGCATACCCTACGAGCAGTACTTC
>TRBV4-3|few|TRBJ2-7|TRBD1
CASSQVSAPTGGDYEQYF
TGCGCCAGCAGCCAGGTCTCGGCCCCAACAGGGGGCGACTACGAGCAGTACTTC
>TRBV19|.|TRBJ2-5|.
CASRRALGVQETQYF
TGTGCCAGTAGAAGGGCCCTAGGGGTCCAAGAGACCCAGTACTTC